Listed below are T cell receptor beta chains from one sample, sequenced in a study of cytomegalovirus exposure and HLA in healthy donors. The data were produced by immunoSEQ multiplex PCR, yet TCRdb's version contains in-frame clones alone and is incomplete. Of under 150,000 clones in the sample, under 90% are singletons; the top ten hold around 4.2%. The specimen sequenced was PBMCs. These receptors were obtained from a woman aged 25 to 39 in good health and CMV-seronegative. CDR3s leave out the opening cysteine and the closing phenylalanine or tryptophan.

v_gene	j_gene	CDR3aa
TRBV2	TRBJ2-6	ASNRGSGANVLT
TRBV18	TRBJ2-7	ASSPGTGGPEQY
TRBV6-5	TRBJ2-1	ASSYSNGGNNEQF
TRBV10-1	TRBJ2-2	ASSDHQGQGNTGELF
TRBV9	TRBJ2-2	ASSVATASGVAGTGELF
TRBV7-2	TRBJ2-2	ASSLLGQNTGELF
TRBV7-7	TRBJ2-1	ASSASSSGSDEQF
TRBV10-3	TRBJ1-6	AISDDRGYSPLH
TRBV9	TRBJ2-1	ASSVGEREGSLEQF
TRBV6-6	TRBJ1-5	ASSYAAQGSNQPQH
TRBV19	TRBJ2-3	ASSIHWGSESTDTQY
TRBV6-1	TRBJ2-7	ASSLKLAPYEQY
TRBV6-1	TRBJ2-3	ASSESRAASTDTQY
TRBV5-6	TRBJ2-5	ASRWGLGGETQY
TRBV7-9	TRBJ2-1	ASSFRGEQF
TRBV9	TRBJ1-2	ASSVGSGDEGYT
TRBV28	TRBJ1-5	ASRTSVTDQPQH
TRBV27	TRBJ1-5	ASSLWNPGGGQPQH
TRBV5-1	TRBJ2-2	ASSLLAGNPGELF
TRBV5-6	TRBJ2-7	ASSLAGSREQY
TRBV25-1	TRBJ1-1	ASSELMGASEAF
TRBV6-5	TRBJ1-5	ATHLEDWGNQPQH
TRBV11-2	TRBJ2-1	ASSSPLGGGPYNEQF
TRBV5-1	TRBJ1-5	ASSLTGQEGQPQH
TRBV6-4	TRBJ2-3	ASSEETGGADTQY
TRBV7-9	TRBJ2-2	ASRTSGNPTGELF
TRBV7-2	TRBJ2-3	ASSKLALSTDTQY
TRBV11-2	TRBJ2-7	ASSLGTSGRACEQY
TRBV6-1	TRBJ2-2	ASSYRVDNTGELF
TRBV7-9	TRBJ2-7	SSSSRPTGLVYEQY
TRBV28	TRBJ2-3	ASSTLPGGSTSGRTNTQY
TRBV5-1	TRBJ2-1	ASSATSQYNEQF
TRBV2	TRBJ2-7	ASKRTSGRAGPEQY
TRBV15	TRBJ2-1	ATGVNNEQF
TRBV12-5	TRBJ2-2	ARGTENTGELF
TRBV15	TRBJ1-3	ATSATDGGSGNTIY
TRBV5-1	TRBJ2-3	ASSPGTLTDTQY